This TCR beta chain was found in a study of regulatory T cells in long-lasting Graves disease. Study results and limitations: Persistent disease exhibited a predilection for TRBV28, TRBJ1-2 and TRBJ2-5. Possibly, too few samples lowered accuracy.

Specified time point: newly diagnosed GD, antithyroid drugs for less than 3 months. RNA isolated from PBMCs was used to make the TCR library. According to the study, TCR beta libraries were built with iRepertoire HTBI primers and CDR3-region Arm-PCR. Via MiXCR, TCRdb re-called the multiplex PCR reads, giving one row per CDR3 protein. The sample consists of approximately 390,000 distinct CDR3 sequences, about 16% of them appearing once. This clonotype has only one observation. The antigen remains undetermined. This sequence may be a read error, since a much larger clone differs from it by one base. CDR1 MDHEN and CDR2 SYDVKM come from the germline V gene. The CDR3 covers 13 residues. The data were also submitted as part of a second study, on T cells in Graves' hyperthyroidism and ophthalmopathy. That paper states: Patients counted as stable if ophthalmopathy did not develop within 18 months. The HTBI primer set was used in a first-round RT-PCR of the TCR CDR3.

The chain links TRBV28 to TRBJ2-3; D is unresolved. This sample comprised peripheral blood mononuclear cells (PBMCs), obtained at new diagnosis, from a patient treated with antithyroid drugs. This TCR came from a woman in her late teens or twenties with Graves disease. CDR3: CTSTQRATDTQYF. CDR3 DNA sequence: TGTACCAGCACCCAACGTGCGACAGATACGCAGTATTTT.